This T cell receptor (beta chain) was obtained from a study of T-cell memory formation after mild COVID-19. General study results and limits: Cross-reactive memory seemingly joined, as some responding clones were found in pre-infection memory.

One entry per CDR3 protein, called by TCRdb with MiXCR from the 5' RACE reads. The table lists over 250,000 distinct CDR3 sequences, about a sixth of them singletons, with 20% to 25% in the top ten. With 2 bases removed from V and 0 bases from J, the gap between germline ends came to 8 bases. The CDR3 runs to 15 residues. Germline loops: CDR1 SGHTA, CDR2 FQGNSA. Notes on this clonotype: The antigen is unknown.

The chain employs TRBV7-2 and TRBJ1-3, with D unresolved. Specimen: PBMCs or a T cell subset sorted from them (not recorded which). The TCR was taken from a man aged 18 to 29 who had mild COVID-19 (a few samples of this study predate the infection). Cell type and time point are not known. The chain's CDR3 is CASSLSRDSGNTIYF. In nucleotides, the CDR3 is TGTGCCAGCAGCTTATCCCGCGACTCTGGAAACACCATATATTTT.